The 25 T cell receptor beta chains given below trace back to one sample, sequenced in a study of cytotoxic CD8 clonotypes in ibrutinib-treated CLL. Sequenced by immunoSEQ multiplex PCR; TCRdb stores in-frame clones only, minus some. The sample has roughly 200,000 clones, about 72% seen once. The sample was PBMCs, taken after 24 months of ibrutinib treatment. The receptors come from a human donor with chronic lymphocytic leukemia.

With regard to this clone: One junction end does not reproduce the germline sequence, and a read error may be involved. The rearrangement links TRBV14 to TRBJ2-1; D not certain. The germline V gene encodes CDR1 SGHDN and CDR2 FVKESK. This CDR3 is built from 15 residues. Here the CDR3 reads CASTQRRGSYNEQFF. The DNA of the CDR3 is TGTGCCAGCACCCAACGAAGAGGCTCCTACAATGAGCAGTTCTTC.

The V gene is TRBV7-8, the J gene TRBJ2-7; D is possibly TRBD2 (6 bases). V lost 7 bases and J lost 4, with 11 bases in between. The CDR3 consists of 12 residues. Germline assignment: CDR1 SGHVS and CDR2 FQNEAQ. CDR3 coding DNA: TGTGCCAGCACTGGACTAAATTACGAGCAGTACTTC. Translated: CASTGLNYEQYF.

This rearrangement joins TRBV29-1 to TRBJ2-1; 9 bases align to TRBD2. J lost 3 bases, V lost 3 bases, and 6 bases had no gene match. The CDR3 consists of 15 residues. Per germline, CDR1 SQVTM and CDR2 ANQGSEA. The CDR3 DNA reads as TGCAGCGTTGAGGGGCGGGAGGGTTTCTACAATGAGCAGTTCTTC. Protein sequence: CSVEGREGFYNEQFF.

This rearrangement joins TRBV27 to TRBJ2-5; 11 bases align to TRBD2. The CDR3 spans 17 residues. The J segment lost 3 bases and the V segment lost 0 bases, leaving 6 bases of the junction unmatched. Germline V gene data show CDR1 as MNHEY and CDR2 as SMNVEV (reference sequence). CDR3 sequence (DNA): TGTGCCAGCAGTTTATCCGGTTTTAGCGGGAGGGAAGAGACCCAGTACTTC. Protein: CASSLSGFSGREETQYF.

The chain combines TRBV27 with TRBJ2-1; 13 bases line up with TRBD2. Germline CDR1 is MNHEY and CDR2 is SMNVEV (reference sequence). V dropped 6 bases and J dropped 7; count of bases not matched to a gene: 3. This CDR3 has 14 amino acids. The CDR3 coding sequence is TGTGCCAGCAGACTAGCGGGAGGGGTAAATGAGCAGTTCTTC. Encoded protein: CASRLAGGVNEQFF.

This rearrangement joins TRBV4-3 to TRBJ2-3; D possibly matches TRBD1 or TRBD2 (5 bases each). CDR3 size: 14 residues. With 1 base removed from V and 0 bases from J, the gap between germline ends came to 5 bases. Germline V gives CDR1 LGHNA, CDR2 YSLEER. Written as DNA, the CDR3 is TGCGCCAGCAGCCAAGGGGACAGCACAGATACGCAGTATTTT. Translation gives CASSQGDSTDTQYF.

CDR3 sequence (DNA): TGTGCCAGCAGTCCATGGGATAACGGTTTTGGTGGGGCTTTCTTT. Translated: CASSPWDNGFGGAFF. V usage is TRBV6-4 and J usage is TRBJ1-1; the D is unclear. V was clipped by 5 bases and J by 11 bases, with 24 bases between them. Germline CDR1 and CDR2: MRHNA and SNTAGT. The CDR3 is made up of 15 amino acids.

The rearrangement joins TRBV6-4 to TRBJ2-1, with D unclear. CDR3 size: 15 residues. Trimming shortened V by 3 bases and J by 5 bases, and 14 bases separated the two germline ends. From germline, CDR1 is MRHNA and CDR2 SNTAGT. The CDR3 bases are TGTGCCAGCAGTGAGTCTCGGCTAGACGACAATGAGCAGTTCTTC. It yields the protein CASSESRLDDNEQFF.

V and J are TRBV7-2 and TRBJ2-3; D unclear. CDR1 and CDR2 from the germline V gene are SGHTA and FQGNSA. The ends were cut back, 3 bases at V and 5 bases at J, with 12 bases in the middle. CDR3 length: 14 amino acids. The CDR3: CASSFEGWEDTQYF. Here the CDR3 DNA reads TGTGCCAGCAGCTTTGAAGGATGGGAAGATACGCAGTATTTT.

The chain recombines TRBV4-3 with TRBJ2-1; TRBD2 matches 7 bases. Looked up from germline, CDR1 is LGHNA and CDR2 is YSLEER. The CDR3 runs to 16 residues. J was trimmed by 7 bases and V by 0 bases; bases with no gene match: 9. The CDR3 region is CASSQDVAGVKNEQFF. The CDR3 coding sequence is TGCGCCAGCAGCCAAGATGTGGCGGGAGTCAAAAATGAGCAGTTCTTC.

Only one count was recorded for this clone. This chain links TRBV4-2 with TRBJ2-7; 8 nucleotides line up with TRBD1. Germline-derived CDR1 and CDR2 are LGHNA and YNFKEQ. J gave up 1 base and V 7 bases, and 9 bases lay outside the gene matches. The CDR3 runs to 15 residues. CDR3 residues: CASTSDQGASYEQYF. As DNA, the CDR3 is TGTGCCAGCACCTCAGACCAGGGGGCGTCCTACGAGCAGTACTTC.

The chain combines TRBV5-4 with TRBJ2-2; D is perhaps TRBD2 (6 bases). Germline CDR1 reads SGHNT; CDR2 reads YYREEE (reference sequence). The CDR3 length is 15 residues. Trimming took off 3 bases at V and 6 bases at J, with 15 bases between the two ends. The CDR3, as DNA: TGTGCCAGCAGCTGGGAGGTCGGGGTGGCCGGGGAGCTGTTTTTT. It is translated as CASSWEVGVAGELFF.

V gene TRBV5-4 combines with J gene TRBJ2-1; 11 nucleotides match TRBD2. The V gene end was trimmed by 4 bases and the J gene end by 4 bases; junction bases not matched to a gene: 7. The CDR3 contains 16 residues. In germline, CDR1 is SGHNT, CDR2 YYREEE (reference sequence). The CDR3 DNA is TGTGCCAGCAGCCCGGGACTAGCGGTAACTTACAATGAGCAGTTCTTC. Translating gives CASSPGLAVTYNEQFF.

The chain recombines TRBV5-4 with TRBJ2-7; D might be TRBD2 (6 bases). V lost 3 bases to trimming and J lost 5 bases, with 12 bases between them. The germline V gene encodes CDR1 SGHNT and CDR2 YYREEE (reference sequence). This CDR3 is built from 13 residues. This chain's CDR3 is CASSSTWEDEQYF. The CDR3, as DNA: TGTGCCAGCAGCTCTACTTGGGAGGACGAGCAGTACTTC. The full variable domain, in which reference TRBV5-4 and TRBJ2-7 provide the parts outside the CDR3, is ETGVTQSPTHLIKTRGQQVTLRCSSQSGHNTVSWYQQALGQGPQFIFQYYREEENGRGNFPPRFSGLQFPNYSSELNVNALELDDSALYLCASSSTWEDEQYFGPGTRLTVT.

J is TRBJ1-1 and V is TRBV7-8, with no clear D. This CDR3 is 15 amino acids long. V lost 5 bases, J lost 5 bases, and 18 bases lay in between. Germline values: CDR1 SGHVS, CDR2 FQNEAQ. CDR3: CASSSYSRKPTEAFF. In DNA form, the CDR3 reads TGTGCCAGCAGCAGTTACAGTAGAAAACCGACTGAAGCTTTCTTT.

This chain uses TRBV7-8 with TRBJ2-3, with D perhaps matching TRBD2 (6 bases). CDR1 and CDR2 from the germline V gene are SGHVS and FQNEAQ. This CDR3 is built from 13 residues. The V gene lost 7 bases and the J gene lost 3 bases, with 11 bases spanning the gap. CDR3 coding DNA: TGTGCCAGCATCTTTGGGGGGACAGATACGCAGTATTTT. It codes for CASIFGGTDTQYF. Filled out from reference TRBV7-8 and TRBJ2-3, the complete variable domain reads GAGVSQSPRYKVAKRGQDVALRCDPISGHVSLFWYQQALGQGPEFLTYFQNEAQLDKSGLPSDRFFAERPEGSVSTLKIQRTQQEDSAVYLCASIFGGTDTQYFGPGTRLTVL.

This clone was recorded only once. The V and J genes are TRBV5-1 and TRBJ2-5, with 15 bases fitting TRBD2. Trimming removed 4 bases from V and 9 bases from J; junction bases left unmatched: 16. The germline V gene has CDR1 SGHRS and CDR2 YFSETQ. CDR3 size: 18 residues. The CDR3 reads CASSKGLAGGSYVVSQYF. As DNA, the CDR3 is TGCGCCAGCAGCAAGGGACTAGCGGGAGGTTCCTACGTCGTGTCCCAGTACTTC.

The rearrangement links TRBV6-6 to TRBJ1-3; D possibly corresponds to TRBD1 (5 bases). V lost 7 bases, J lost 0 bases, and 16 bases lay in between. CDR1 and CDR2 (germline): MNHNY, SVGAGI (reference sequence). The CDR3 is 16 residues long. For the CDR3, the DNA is TGTGCCAGCACCCCTTTTAGGGGAACCTCTGGAAACACCATATATTTT. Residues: CASTPFRGTSGNTIYF.

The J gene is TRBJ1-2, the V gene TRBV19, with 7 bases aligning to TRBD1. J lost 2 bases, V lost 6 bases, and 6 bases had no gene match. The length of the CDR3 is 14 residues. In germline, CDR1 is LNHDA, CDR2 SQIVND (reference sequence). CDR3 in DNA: TGTGCCAGTAGCGACAGGGTCTGGAACTATGGCTACACCTTC. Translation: CASSDRVWNYGYTF.

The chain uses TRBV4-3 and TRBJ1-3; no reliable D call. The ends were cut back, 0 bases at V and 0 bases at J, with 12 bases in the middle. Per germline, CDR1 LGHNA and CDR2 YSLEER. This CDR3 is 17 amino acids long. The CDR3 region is CASSQETFPSSGNTIYF. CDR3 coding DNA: TGCGCCAGCAGCCAAGAGACATTTCCGAGCTCTGGAAACACCATATATTTT.

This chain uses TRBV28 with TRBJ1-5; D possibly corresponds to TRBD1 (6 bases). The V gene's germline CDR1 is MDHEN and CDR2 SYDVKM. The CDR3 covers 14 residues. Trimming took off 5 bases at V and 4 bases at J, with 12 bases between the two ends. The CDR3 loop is CASSKGGLNQPQHF. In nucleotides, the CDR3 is TGTGCCAGCAGTAAAGGGGGACTTAATCAGCCCCAGCATTTT. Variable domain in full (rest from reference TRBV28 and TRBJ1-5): DVKVTQSSRYLVKRTGEKVFLECVQDMDHENMFWYRQDPGLGLRLIYFSYDVKMKEKGDIPEGYSVSREKKERFSLILESASTNQTSMYLCASSKGGLNQPQHFGDGTRLSIL.

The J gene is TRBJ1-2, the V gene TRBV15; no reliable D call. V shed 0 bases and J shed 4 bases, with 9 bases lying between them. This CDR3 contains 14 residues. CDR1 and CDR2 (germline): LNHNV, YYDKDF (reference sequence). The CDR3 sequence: CATSRDRRGYGYTF. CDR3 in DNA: TGTGCCACCAGCAGAGATCGGCGGGGCTATGGCTACACCTTC.

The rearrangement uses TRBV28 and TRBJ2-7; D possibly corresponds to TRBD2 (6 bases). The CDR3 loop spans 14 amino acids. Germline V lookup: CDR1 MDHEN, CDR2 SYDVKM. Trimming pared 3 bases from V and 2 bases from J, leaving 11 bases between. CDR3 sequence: CASSFQRAAYEQYF. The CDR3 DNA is TGTGCCAGCAGTTTTCAGCGGGCCGCCTACGAGCAGTACTTC.

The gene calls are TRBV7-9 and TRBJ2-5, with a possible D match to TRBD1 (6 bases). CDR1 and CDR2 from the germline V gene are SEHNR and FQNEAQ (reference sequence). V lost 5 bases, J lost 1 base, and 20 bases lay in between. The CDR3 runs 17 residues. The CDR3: CASSRNIGTRAQETQYF. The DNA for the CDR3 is TGTGCCAGCAGCCGCAATATCGGGACAAGGGCCCAAGAGACCCAGTACTTC.

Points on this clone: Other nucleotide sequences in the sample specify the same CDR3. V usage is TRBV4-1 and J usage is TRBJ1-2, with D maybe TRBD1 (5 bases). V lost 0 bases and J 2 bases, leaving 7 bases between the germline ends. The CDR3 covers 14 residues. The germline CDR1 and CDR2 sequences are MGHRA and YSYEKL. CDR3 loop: CASSQDGGNYGYTF. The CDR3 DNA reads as TGCGCCAGCAGCCAAGACGGGGGAAACTATGGCTACACCTTC.